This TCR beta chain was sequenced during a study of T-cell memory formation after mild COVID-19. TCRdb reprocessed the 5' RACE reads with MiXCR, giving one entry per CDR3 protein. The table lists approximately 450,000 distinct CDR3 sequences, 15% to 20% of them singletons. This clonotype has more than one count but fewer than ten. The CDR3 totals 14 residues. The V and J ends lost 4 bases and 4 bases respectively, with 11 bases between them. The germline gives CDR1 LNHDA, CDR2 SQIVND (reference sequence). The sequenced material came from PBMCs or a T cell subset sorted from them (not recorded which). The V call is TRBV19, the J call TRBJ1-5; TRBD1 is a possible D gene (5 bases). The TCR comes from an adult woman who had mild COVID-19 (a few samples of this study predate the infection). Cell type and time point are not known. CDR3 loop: CASSKQVGNQPQHF. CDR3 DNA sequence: TGTGCCAGTAGTAAACAGGTAGGGAATCAGCCCCAGCATTTT.